The 20 T cell receptor beta chains given below trace back to one sample, sequenced in a study of patients and donors after allogeneic stem cell transplantation. TCRdb reprocessed the RT-PCR reads with MiXCR, giving one entry per CDR3 protein. Here the sample spans 400,000 to 450,000 distinct CDR3 sequences, 16% being singletons. Material: blood, either unsorted or a sorted T cell fraction (not recorded which). These receptor sequences come from a human donor who was either an allogeneic HSCT recipient or a stem cell or donor lymphocyte infusion donor (not recorded which). It is not recorded whose cells these are; they may come from a transplant donor.

The V call is TRBV24-1, the J call TRBJ2-1; TRBD1 might be the D (7 bases). V lost 2 bases, J lost 15 bases, and 16 bases lay in between. The CDR3 is made up of 13 amino acids. Germline V gene data show CDR1 as KGHDR and CDR2 as SFDVKD. CDR3: CATSDSPGQTRFF. In DNA form, the CDR3 reads TGTGCCACCAGTGATTCACCGGGACAGACTAGGTTCTTC.

The genes are TRBV11-2 and TRBJ2-3, with D hard to call. Germline loops: CDR1 SGHAT, CDR2 FQNNGV. This CDR3 contains 16 residues. Trimming left V 5 bases short and J 0 bases short, with 15 bases between. CDR3 loop: CASSRRHTTSTDTQYF. Written as DNA, the CDR3 is TGTGCCAGCAGCCGGAGACACACGACGAGCACAGATACGCAGTATTTT.

The CDR3 nucleotides read TGTGCCAGCAGCTTAGTTATTCGCCGGGACGGACCTCAAGTTACGCAGTATTTT. Encoded protein: CASSLVIRRDGPQVTQYF. This chain uses TRBV13 with TRBJ2-3, with D perhaps given as TRBD1 or TRBD2 (5 bases each). This CDR3 is built from 18 residues. V gave up 1 base and J gave up 8 bases, with 25 bases separating them. Germline lookup yields CDR1 PRHDT and CDR2 FYEKMQ (reference sequence).

As concerns this clonotype: A much larger clonotype is one base distant, so this may be a read error. The chain carries TRBV12-3 or TRBV12-4 and TRBJ2-1; D gene unclear. CDR3 length equals 12 residues. As DNA, the CDR3 is TGTGCCAGCAGCCCTCTCCGTAATGTGCAGTTCTTC. Amino acids: CASSPLRNVQFF.

This clonotype occurred many times. The chain recombines TRBV12-3 or TRBV12-4 with TRBJ1-5; D gene ambiguous. The CDR3 has 13 amino acids. The V gene lost 6 bases and the J gene lost 7 bases, with 13 bases spanning the gap. The CDR3 here is CASSPSGRQPQHF. The CDR3 region has the DNA TGTGCCAGCAGCCCGTCAGGTCGACAGCCCCAGCATTTT.

The V call is TRBV4-2, the J call TRBJ2-1, with 7 positions matching TRBD2. The V gene end was trimmed by 3 bases and the J gene end by 4 bases; junction bases not matched to a gene: 15. This CDR3 has 18 residues. Germline V lookup: CDR1 LGHNA, CDR2 YNFKEQ. CDR3 sequence: CASSQGSVSSGLYNEQFF. CDR3 DNA sequence: TGTGCCAGCAGCCAGGGGTCCGTTTCTAGCGGTCTATACAATGAGCAGTTCTTC.

J is TRBJ2-5 and V is TRBV29-1; TRBD2 might be the D (5 bases). This CDR3 has 14 residues. V was shortened by 1 base and J by 5 bases, with 14 bases between the two germline ends. CDR1 is SQVTM and CDR2 is ANQGSEA in the germline V gene. CDR3 coding DNA: TGCAGCGTTGAAGGCCAGGCCCGCGGGGAGACCCAGTACTTC. Translating gives CSVEGQARGETQYF.

This clonotype was counted a few times. The chain recombines TRBV20-1 with TRBJ2-7; D unclear. Trimming stripped 6 bases from V and 0 bases from J, with 18 bases between. Per germline, CDR1 DFQATT and CDR2 SNEGSKA (reference sequence). CDR3 size: 15 residues. The CDR3 DNA follows: TGCAGTGCACAGCCCCCTAGGCTAGACTCCTACGAGCAGTACTTC. Encoded protein: CSAQPPRLDSYEQYF.

This clonotype was counted between two and nine times. The V and J genes are TRBV10-3 and TRBJ2-7; 9 bases are shared with TRBD1. Per germline, CDR1 ENHRY and CDR2 SYGVKD. Unmatched junction bases numbered 2, after V lost 2 bases and J lost 6 bases. The CDR3 has 13 amino acids. The CDR3 bases are TGTGCCATCAGTGAGGGACAGGGGCCCGAGCAGTACTTC. This sequence encodes CAISEGQGPEQYF.

V is TRBV20-1 and J is TRBJ1-1; D remains ambiguous. Trimming removed 3 bases at V and 1 base at J, with 12 bases between. Germline values: CDR1 DFQATT, CDR2 SNEGSKA (reference sequence). This CDR3 region has 14 residues. CDR3 region: CSASRPSKNTEAFF. The CDR3 nucleotides are TGCAGTGCTAGTCGCCCCTCAAAGAACACTGAAGCTTTCTTT.

This clonotype came up a few times. The chain couples TRBV7-2 to TRBJ1-4, with 7 positions matching TRBD1. Germline values: CDR1 SGHTA, CDR2 FQGNSA. The CDR3 has 15 amino acids. J was trimmed by 4 bases and V by 2 bases; bases with no gene match: 4. CDR3 in DNA: TGTGCCAGCAGCTTATCCGGGACAGTTAATGAAAAACTGTTTTTT. Encoded protein: CASSLSGTVNEKLFF.

The table lists this clonotype with many counts. The chain uses TRBV12-3 or TRBV12-4 and TRBJ1-2, with D unclear. The CDR3 loop spans 12 amino acids. V gave up 3 bases and J gave up 4 bases, with 6 bases separating them. The CDR3 reads CASSFTSYGYTF. The CDR3 nucleotides read TGTGCCAGCAGTTTTACCTCCTATGGCTACACCTTC.

This chain connects TRBV6-1 to TRBJ1-1; 8 bases line up with TRBD1. With 6 bases clipped from V and 5 bases from J, the junction kept 11 bases outside the gene matches. CDR3 size: 15 residues. Looked up from germline, CDR1 is MNHNS and CDR2 is SASEGT. This CDR3 is CASRHQDRGGTEAFF. The CDR3 region has the DNA TGTGCCAGCAGGCACCAAGACAGGGGAGGGACTGAAGCTTTCTTT.

This clonotype was counted between two and nine times. The rearrangement uses TRBV20-1 and TRBJ2-3, with D uncertain. The CDR3 loop spans 12 amino acids. Germline V gives CDR1 DFQATT, CDR2 SNEGSKA (reference sequence). The V end lost 6 bases, the J end lost 1 base, and 8 bases lay between the germline ends. CDR3 residues: CSANHRTDTQYF. CDR3 coding DNA: TGCAGTGCGAACCACCGCACAGATACGCAGTATTTT.

The chain is built from TRBV7-3 and TRBJ2-2; 10 bases are a match to TRBD2. The V segment lost 4 bases and the J segment 3 bases; nucleotides outside the gene matches: 14. The CDR3 spans 19 residues. The germline CDR1 and CDR2 sequences are SGHTA and FQGTGA. The CDR3 loop is CASSSYRTSGGRDTGELFF. In nucleotides, the CDR3 is TGTGCCAGCAGCTCTTATCGGACTAGCGGCGGCCGGGACACCGGGGAGCTGTTTTTT.

In this sample, this clonotype turned up a few times. This chain connects TRBV7-8 to TRBJ2-3; 8 bases map to TRBD1. This CDR3 comprises 14 residues. The germline V gene has CDR1 SGHVS and CDR2 FQNEAQ. The trim removed 4 bases at V and 8 bases at J, leaving 8 bases unmatched. The CDR3 DNA reads as TGTGCCAGCAGCTCGGACAGGGTTGAGGGTACGCAGTATTTT. Translation: CASSSDRVEGTQYF.

This clonotype was seen a few times. This chain joins TRBV6-5 and TRBJ2-1; D might be TRBD1 (5 bases). The V gene lost 2 bases and the J gene lost 6 bases, with 11 bases spanning the gap. This CDR3 has 14 residues. CDR1 is MNHEY, CDR2 SVGAGI, per germline. DNA of the CDR3: TGTGCCAGCAGTTACCTTAGGGGTTCCAATGAGCAGTTCTTC. Translating gives CASSYLRGSNEQFF.

This rearrangement joins TRBV7-2 to TRBJ2-7; the D is unclear. The germline CDR1 and CDR2 sequences are SGHTA and FQGNSA. This CDR3 spans 15 amino acids. Trimming took 5 bases from V and 5 from J, leaving 19 bases between them. CDR3 bases: TGTGCCAGCAGCCCCTCAGGAGTGTGGAGCAACGAGCAGTACTTC. Protein sequence: CASSPSGVWSNEQYF.

Many counts were recorded for this clonotype. This chain links TRBV12-3 or TRBV12-4 with TRBJ2-3; D is undetermined. With 4 bases removed from V and 4 bases from J, the gap between germline ends came to 9 bases. The CDR3 extends over 13 amino acids. The CDR3 region has the DNA TGTGCCAGCAGTTCCCTGACCGCAGATACGCAGTATTTT. Translated: CASSSLTADTQYF.

The CDR3 sequence is CASSPYGTLNTGELFF. CDR3 coding DNA: TGTGCCAGCAGCCCCTACGGGACTCTGAACACCGGGGAGCTGTTTTTT. The chain employs TRBV7-9 and TRBJ2-2, with D possibly matching TRBD2 (6 bases). Trimming cost V 5 bases and J 1 base, with 14 bases left between them. This CDR3 has 16 residues. Germline V gives CDR1 SEHNR, CDR2 FQNEAQ (reference sequence).